A selection of T cell receptor beta chains follows, all from one sample in a study of T cell responses to AZD1222 COVID-19 vaccine. Method: immunoSEQ multiplex PCR; TCRdb's copy keeps in-frame clones and lacks some. The sample yields over 100,000 clones, 90% seen once. Material: peripheral blood, obtained on day 0 of AZD1222 vaccination. The receptors come from an adult in good health. The CDR3 runs from the conserved cysteine through the conserved F or W. The order of the fields is V gene, D gene, clone size, J gene, CDR3 DNA, CDR3 protein. A D gene is named only where the DNA matches it firmly. Rows give clone size only sometimes, using once, few, many, or a class for an expanded clone.

v_gene: TRBV6-5; d_gene: NA; abundance: NA; j_gene: TRBJ1-5; CDR3nt: TGTGCCAGCAGTTACTCGAGGGGGGCAGGAGGGCCCCAGCATTTT; CDR3aa: CASSYSRGAGGPQHF
v_gene: TRBV18; d_gene: NA; abundance: NA; j_gene: TRBJ1-5; CDR3nt: TGTGCCAGCTCACCGGGACGGACAAGCAATCAGCCCCAGCATTTT; CDR3aa: CASSPGRTSNQPQHF
v_gene: TRBV24-1; d_gene: TRBD1; abundance: once; j_gene: TRBJ1-2; CDR3nt: TGTGCCACCAGTGCCAGTGGGATGCCAGGGGGGGGCTACACCTTC; CDR3aa: CATSASGMPGGGYTF
v_gene: TRBV7-8; d_gene: NA; abundance: NA; j_gene: TRBJ1-3; CDR3nt: TGTGCCAGCAGCTTAGCGCTGGGGGCTGGAAACACCATATATTTT; CDR3aa: CASSLALGAGNTIYF
v_gene: TRBV6-5; d_gene: TRBD2; abundance: NA; j_gene: TRBJ2-1; CDR3nt: TGTGCCAGCACGCATTTGGGCGGGGGGTACAATGAGCAGTTCTTC; CDR3aa: CASTHLGGGYNEQFF
v_gene: TRBV27; d_gene: TRBD1; abundance: NA; j_gene: TRBJ2-7; CDR3nt: TGTGCCAGCAGTTTAGGACAGGGGATTCCCCACGAGCAGTACTTC; CDR3aa: CASSLGQGIPHEQYF
v_gene: TRBV30; d_gene: TRBD2; abundance: few; j_gene: TRBJ2-7; CDR3nt: TGTGCCTGGAGTGTACCCGGGGGGGCATGGTACGAGCAGTACTTC; CDR3aa: CAWSVPGGAWYEQYF
v_gene: TRBV28; d_gene: TRBD1; abundance: NA; j_gene: TRBJ1-5; CDR3nt: TGTGCCAGCAACATCAGACAGGGGGCGGGATGGAAAGGCAATCAGCCCCAGCATTTT; CDR3aa: CASNIRQGAGWKGNQPQHF
v_gene: TRBV29-1; d_gene: TRBD1; abundance: NA; j_gene: TRBJ1-1; CDR3nt: TGCAGCGTCCTGGGACAGGGGGCAGGGAACACTGAAGCTTTCTTT; CDR3aa: CSVLGQGAGNTEAFF
v_gene: TRBV7-9; d_gene: NA; abundance: NA; j_gene: TRBJ1-1; CDR3nt: TGTGCCAGCAGCTTTCAGGGCTCGAACACTGAAGCTTTCTTT; CDR3aa: CASSFQGSNTEAFF
v_gene: TRBV24-1; d_gene: NA; abundance: NA; j_gene: TRBJ1-5; CDR3nt: TGTGCCACCAGTGAGTGGCTCTCGGGCAATCAGCCCCAGCATTTT; CDR3aa: CATSEWLSGNQPQHF
v_gene: TRBV9; d_gene: TRBD1; abundance: NA; j_gene: TRBJ1-1; CDR3nt: TGTGCCAGCAGCGTCGGGCCAGGGGGTTCTATTGAAGCTTTCTTT; CDR3aa: CASSVGPGGSIEAFF
v_gene: TRBV24-1; d_gene: NA; abundance: NA; j_gene: TRBJ2-3; CDR3nt: TGTGCCACCAGTTCATCAGATACGCAGTATTTT; CDR3aa: CATSSSDTQYF
v_gene: TRBV28; d_gene: NA; abundance: NA; j_gene: TRBJ2-3; CDR3nt: TGTGCCAGCAGACAAGGAAGGGGCCGCGATACGCAGTATTTT; CDR3aa: CASRQGRGRDTQYF
v_gene: TRBV18; d_gene: NA; abundance: NA; j_gene: TRBJ2-3; CDR3nt: TGTGCCAGCTCACCACCCGGGGCGCCAGATACGCAGTATTTT; CDR3aa: CASSPPGAPDTQYF
v_gene: TRBV28; d_gene: NA; abundance: NA; j_gene: TRBJ1-2; CDR3nt: TGTGCCAGCAGACTAGGGGGGACTGGGGGCTACACCTTC; CDR3aa: CASRLGGTGGYTF
v_gene: TRBV21-1; d_gene: NA; abundance: NA; j_gene: TRBJ2-7; CDR3nt: TGTGCCAGCAGCAAAGCGCTCGTTCTTAGTGGCAGGGTTATCTACTACGAGCAGTACTTC; CDR3aa: CASSKALVLSGRVIYYEQYF
v_gene: TRBV6-5; d_gene: NA; abundance: NA; j_gene: TRBJ1-2; CDR3nt: TGTGCCAGCAGTTACTCCGGGTCAGGGCAGGGCTACACCTTC; CDR3aa: CASSYSGSGQGYTF
v_gene: TRBV28; d_gene: TRBD2; abundance: NA; j_gene: TRBJ2-1; CDR3nt: TGTGCCAGCAGTTTAATGCGGGGGGAATCCTACAATGAGCAGTTCTTC; CDR3aa: CASSLMRGESYNEQFF
v_gene: TRBV10-1; d_gene: NA; abundance: NA; j_gene: TRBJ1-6; CDR3nt: TGCGCCAGCAGGGCCTCCCGGGACGGAAGGGATTCACCCCTCCACTTT; CDR3aa: CASRASRDGRDSPLHF
v_gene: TRBV6-2/TRBV6-3; d_gene: TRBD2; abundance: few; j_gene: TRBJ2-2; CDR3nt: TGTGCCAGCAGTACTGGACTAGTAGACACCGGGGAGCTGTTTTTT; CDR3aa: CASSTGLVDTGELFF
v_gene: TRBV7-7; d_gene: NA; abundance: NA; j_gene: TRBJ2-3; CDR3nt: TGTGCTAGCAGCTTGAACCCTACTAGCACAGATACGCAGTATTTT; CDR3aa: CASSLNPTSTDTQYF
v_gene: TRBV7-2; d_gene: TRBD2; abundance: NA; j_gene: TRBJ2-2; CDR3nt: TGTGCCACCGAGATCCGGGGGGGCCAGTTACCCGGGGAGCTGTTTTTT; CDR3aa: CATEIRGGQLPGELFF
v_gene: TRBV7-9; d_gene: TRBD1; abundance: NA; j_gene: TRBJ1-2; CDR3nt: TGTGCCAGCAGCCCCCTGGCAGGGGGGTATGGCTACACCTTC; CDR3aa: CASSPLAGGYGYTF
v_gene: TRBV11-2; d_gene: TRBD1; abundance: NA; j_gene: TRBJ2-7; CDR3nt: TGTGCCAGCAGCCCGGGACAGGTCTCCTACGAGCAGTACTTC; CDR3aa: CASSPGQVSYEQYF
v_gene: TRBV14; d_gene: NA; abundance: once; j_gene: TRBJ2-7; CDR3nt: TGTGCCAGCAGCCCCGCACGGGGAAGGTCGAGCTATTACGAGCAGTACTTC; CDR3aa: CASSPARGRSSYYEQYF
v_gene: TRBV29-1; d_gene: NA; abundance: NA; j_gene: TRBJ1-1; CDR3nt: TGCAGCGTTGGTCAAAACACTGAAGCTTTCTTT; CDR3aa: CSVGQNTEAFF
v_gene: TRBV3-1/TRBV3-2; d_gene: NA; abundance: NA; j_gene: TRBJ1-4; CDR3nt: TGTGCCAGCACCCAGACAGCGATTAATGAAAAACTGTTTTTT; CDR3aa: CASTQTAINEKLFF
v_gene: TRBV4-1; d_gene: NA; abundance: NA; j_gene: TRBJ1-1; CDR3nt: TGCGCCAGCAGCCAAGGGGGCCGAGCTTTCTTT; CDR3aa: CASSQGGRAFF
v_gene: TRBV6-2/TRBV6-3; d_gene: TRBD2; abundance: few; j_gene: TRBJ2-7; CDR3nt: TGTGCCAGCAGTTACGGCGGGGGGCCCCCGGACGAGCAGTACTTC; CDR3aa: CASSYGGGPPDEQYF
v_gene: TRBV6-5; d_gene: NA; abundance: once; j_gene: TRBJ1-2; CDR3nt: TGTGCCAGCAGTTACTCCCAGGGGTTGACTAACTATGGCTACACCTTC; CDR3aa: CASSYSQGLTNYGYTF
v_gene: TRBV6-2/TRBV6-3; d_gene: NA; abundance: NA; j_gene: TRBJ1-4; CDR3nt: TGTGCCAGCAGTTACTGGCCCCAGGGAACGAATGAAAAACTGTTTTTT; CDR3aa: CASSYWPQGTNEKLFF
v_gene: TRBV6-2/TRBV6-3; d_gene: TRBD2; abundance: NA; j_gene: TRBJ2-3; CDR3nt: TGTGCCAGCAGTGGACTATCGAGCGGGGGAGGCACAGATACGCAGTATTTT; CDR3aa: CASSGLSSGGGTDTQYF
v_gene: TRBV5-4; d_gene: TRBD1; abundance: NA; j_gene: TRBJ2-5; CDR3nt: TGTGCCAGCAGAGGGAGCAGGGGGTCGGAGACCCAGTACTTC; CDR3aa: CASRGSRGSETQYF
v_gene: TRBV18; d_gene: NA; abundance: NA; j_gene: TRBJ2-7; CDR3nt: TGTGCCAGCTCACCGCTGGGGGGTACACTAGGCGAGCAGTACTTC; CDR3aa: CASSPLGGTLGEQYF
v_gene: TRBV28; d_gene: NA; abundance: NA; j_gene: TRBJ2-7; CDR3nt: TGTGCCAGCAGTTTAAACGATTACGAGCAGTACTTC; CDR3aa: CASSLNDYEQYF
v_gene: TRBV19; d_gene: NA; abundance: NA; j_gene: TRBJ1-3; CDR3nt: TGTGCCAGTAGTCTAGGATATCAAGACAGCTACTCTGGAAACACCATATATTTT; CDR3aa: CASSLGYQDSYSGNTIYF
v_gene: TRBV28; d_gene: NA; abundance: NA; j_gene: TRBJ1-3; CDR3nt: TGTGCCAGCAGTGGGTTTGAGGGTGGAAACACCATATATTTT; CDR3aa: CASSGFEGGNTIYF
v_gene: TRBV10-1; d_gene: NA; abundance: NA; j_gene: TRBJ1-1; CDR3nt: TGCGCCAGCGAGACGGGGAAAGCTTTCTTT; CDR3aa: CASETGKAFF
v_gene: TRBV4-3; d_gene: TRBD2; abundance: NA; j_gene: TRBJ2-7; CDR3nt: TGCGCCAGCAGCCAAGATCTAAGCGGGGGGTCCTACGAGCAGTACTTC; CDR3aa: CASSQDLSGGSYEQYF
v_gene: TRBV30; d_gene: TRBD1; abundance: NA; j_gene: TRBJ1-5; CDR3nt: TGTGCCTGGAGTCTACCACGCGGACAGGGCAAACAGCCCCAGCATTTT; CDR3aa: CAWSLPRGQGKQPQHF
v_gene: TRBV6-2/TRBV6-3; d_gene: NA; abundance: NA; j_gene: TRBJ1-1; CDR3nt: TGTGCCAGCAGTTGGGTCAGGGGCGAAACTGAAGCTTTCTTT; CDR3aa: CASSWVRGETEAFF
v_gene: TRBV27; d_gene: NA; abundance: NA; j_gene: TRBJ1-2; CDR3nt: TGTGCCAGCAGTCGCTACAAGGTTGGGGCGGATGGCTACACCTTC; CDR3aa: CASSRYKVGADGYTF
v_gene: TRBV7-3; d_gene: TRBD1; abundance: NA; j_gene: TRBJ1-1; CDR3nt: TGTGCCAGCAGCGCGACAGGGAAGAACACTGAAGCTTTCTTT; CDR3aa: CASSATGKNTEAFF
v_gene: TRBV7-9; d_gene: NA; abundance: NA; j_gene: TRBJ1-6; CDR3nt: TGTGCCACACAGGGTTCCGGAACCTATAATTCACCCCTCCACTTT; CDR3aa: CATQGSGTYNSPLHF
v_gene: TRBV11-2; d_gene: NA; abundance: NA; j_gene: TRBJ2-5; CDR3nt: TGTGCCAGCAGCTTAGGCGGGTTCGAAGAGACCCAGTACTTC; CDR3aa: CASSLGGFEETQYF
v_gene: TRBV5-1; d_gene: NA; abundance: NA; j_gene: TRBJ1-2; CDR3nt: TGCGCCAGCAGCTTGGCGAGGGAGGGCTACACCTTC; CDR3aa: CASSLAREGYTF
v_gene: TRBV3-1/TRBV3-2; d_gene: TRBD2; abundance: NA; j_gene: TRBJ2-1; CDR3nt: TGTGCCAGCAGCCCTACTAGCGGGGGTGTTAATGAGCAGTTCTTC; CDR3aa: CASSPTSGGVNEQFF
v_gene: TRBV27; d_gene: NA; abundance: NA; j_gene: TRBJ1-5; CDR3nt: TGTGCCAGCAGTTTGTATTCGAGCAATCAGCCCCAGCATTTT; CDR3aa: CASSLYSSNQPQHF
v_gene: TRBV7-9; d_gene: NA; abundance: NA; j_gene: TRBJ1-5; CDR3nt: TGTGCCAGCAGCTCGGACGGCCTCGGCAATCAGCCCCAGCATTTT; CDR3aa: CASSSDGLGNQPQHF
v_gene: TRBV9; d_gene: TRBD1; abundance: NA; j_gene: TRBJ1-1; CDR3nt: TGTGCCAGCAGCGCCCAGTCGACAGGGCTCGCTGAAGCTTTCTTT; CDR3aa: CASSAQSTGLAEAFF
v_gene: TRBV19; d_gene: NA; abundance: once; j_gene: TRBJ1-1; CDR3nt: TGTGCCAGTAGTATAGACCCCAGACGGATGAACACTGAAGCTTTCTTT; CDR3aa: CASSIDPRRMNTEAFF